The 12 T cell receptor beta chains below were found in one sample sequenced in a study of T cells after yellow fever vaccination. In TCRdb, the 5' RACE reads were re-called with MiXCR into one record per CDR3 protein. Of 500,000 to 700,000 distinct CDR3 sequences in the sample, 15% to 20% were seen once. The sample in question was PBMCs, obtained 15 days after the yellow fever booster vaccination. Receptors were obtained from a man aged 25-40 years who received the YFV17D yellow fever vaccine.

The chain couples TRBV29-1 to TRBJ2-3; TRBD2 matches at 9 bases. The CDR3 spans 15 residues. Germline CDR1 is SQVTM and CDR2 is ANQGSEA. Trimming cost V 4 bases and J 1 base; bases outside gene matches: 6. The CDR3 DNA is TGCAGCGTTGGCCTAGCGGGGAGGGGCACAGATACGCAGTATTTT. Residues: CSVGLAGRGTDTQYF.

The CDR3: CASSLSSRVNTGELFF. CDR3 nucleotide sequence: TGCGCCAGCAGCTTGTCGTCGAGGGTGAACACCGGGGAGCTGTTTTTT. The V call is TRBV5-1, the J call TRBJ2-2; a weak D match, TRBD2 (5 bases). This CDR3 region has 16 residues. CDR1 and CDR2 from the germline V gene are SGHRS and YFSETQ. The germline V and J ends were trimmed by 1 base and 1 base, with 11 bases remaining between them.

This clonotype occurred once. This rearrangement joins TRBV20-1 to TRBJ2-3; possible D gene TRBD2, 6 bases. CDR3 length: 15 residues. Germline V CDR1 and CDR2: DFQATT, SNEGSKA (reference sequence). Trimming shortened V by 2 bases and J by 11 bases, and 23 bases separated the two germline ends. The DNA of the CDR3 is TGCAGTGCTAGACTTGGGGGGACCAACCGGGATGGGCAGTATTTT. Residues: CSARLGGTNRDGQYF.

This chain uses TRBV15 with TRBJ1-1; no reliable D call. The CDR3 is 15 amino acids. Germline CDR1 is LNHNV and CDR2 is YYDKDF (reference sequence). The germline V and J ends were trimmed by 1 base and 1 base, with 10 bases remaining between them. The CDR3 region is CATSRVALSNTEAFF. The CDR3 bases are TGTGCCACCAGCAGAGTGGCACTTTCGAACACTGAAGCTTTCTTT.

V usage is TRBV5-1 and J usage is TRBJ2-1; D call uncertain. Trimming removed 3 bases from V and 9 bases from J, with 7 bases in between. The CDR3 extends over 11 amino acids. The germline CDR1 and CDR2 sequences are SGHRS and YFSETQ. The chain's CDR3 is CASSSQIEQFF. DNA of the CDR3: TGCGCCAGCAGCTCCCAAATTGAGCAGTTCTTC.

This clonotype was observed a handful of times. CDR3 DNA sequence: TGTGCCAGCAGCGACGGGACAGAAGAGACCCAGTACTTC. The encoded protein is CASSDGTEETQYF. This chain connects TRBV9 to TRBJ2-5, with 7 bases that match TRBD1. CDR3 size: 13 residues. V lost 3 bases to trimming and J lost 3 bases; unmatched junction nucleotides: 2. Per the germline V gene, CDR1 is SGDLS and CDR2 is YYNGEE.

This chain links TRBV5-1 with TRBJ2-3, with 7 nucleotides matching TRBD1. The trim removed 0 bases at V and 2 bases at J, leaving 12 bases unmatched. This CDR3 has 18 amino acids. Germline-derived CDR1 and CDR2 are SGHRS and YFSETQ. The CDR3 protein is CASSLDTTGRGFTDTQYF. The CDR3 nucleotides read TGCGCCAGCAGCTTGGACACGACAGGGAGAGGATTCACAGATACGCAGTATTTT.

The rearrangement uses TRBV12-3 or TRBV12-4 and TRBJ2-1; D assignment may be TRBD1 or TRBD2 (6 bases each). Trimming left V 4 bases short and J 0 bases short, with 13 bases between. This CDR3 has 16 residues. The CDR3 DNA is TGTGCCAGCAGTTCTATAGCGGACAGCTCCTACAATGAGCAGTTCTTC. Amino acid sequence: CASSSIADSSYNEQFF.

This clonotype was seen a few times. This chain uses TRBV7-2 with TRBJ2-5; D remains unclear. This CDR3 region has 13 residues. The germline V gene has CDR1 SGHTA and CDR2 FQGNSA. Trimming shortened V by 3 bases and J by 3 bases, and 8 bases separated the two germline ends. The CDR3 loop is CASSFFREETQYF. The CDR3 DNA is TGTGCCAGCAGCTTTTTCCGGGAAGAGACCCAGTACTTC.

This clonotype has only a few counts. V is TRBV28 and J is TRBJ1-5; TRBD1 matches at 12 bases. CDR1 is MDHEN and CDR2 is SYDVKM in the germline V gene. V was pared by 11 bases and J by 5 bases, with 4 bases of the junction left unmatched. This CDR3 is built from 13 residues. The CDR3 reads CAGGTGGYQPQHF. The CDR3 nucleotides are TGTGCCGGGGGGACAGGGGGCTATCAGCCCCAGCATTTT.

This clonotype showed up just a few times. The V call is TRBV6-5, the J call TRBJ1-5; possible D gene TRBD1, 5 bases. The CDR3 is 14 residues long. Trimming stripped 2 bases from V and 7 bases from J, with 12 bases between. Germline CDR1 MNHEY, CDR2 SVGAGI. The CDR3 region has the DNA TGTGCCAGCAGTTACGGGCAGGGCAGCCAGCCCCAGCATTTT. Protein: CASSYGQGSQPQHF.

CDR3 nucleotide sequence: TGTGCCAGCAGCCCCCGAGGGTCCGGGAGTAATGAGCAGTTCTTC. It codes for CASSPRGSGSNEQFF. The rearrangement uses TRBV7-2 and TRBJ2-1, with D perhaps TRBD2 (6 bases). Trimming took 5 bases from V and 7 from J, leaving 18 bases between them. The CDR3 covers 15 residues. Germline V gene lookup returns CDR1 SGHTA and CDR2 FQGNSA.